The entry below describes one T cell receptor (beta chain). The specificity of this receptor is unknown. Base-call qualities are not available, and no considerably larger clone is one nucleotide away. All of the isolated RNA was reverse transcribed with the High Capacity cDNA Reverse Transcription Kit, so expressed TCRB transcripts were sequenced. Deep immunoSEQ sequencing was applied to naive, central memory and regulatory T cell samples, giving an average of about 3.8 million total reads per sample. Sorted cells were lysed in RLT buffer, and RNA was extracted using DNase-treated RNeasy Micro or Mini kits according to cell number. Each cell subset was processed separately to prevent cross-contamination, with patient and healthy donor samples processed together. The immunoSEQ multiplex PCR was used to amplify TCRB sequences from cDNA, yielding 87-bp fragments that span the CDR3 region. Sequencing of the amplicons was performed on the Illumina HiSeq platform. As for the authors' bioinformatics: Synthetic template baselines were used to correct PCR bias computationally, reads within Hamming distance 2 were collapsed together, and singletons that could not be merged were discarded. Reads were aligned to IMGT to assign V, D and J genes, CDR3 length, and insertions or deletions at six rearrangement sites. Within each subset, clonotype counts were normalized to sorted cell number, and only after that were true diversity and Gini coefficients computed with the tcR R package. Repertoire sharing was quantified using the overlap coefficient calculated on TCRB nucleotide sequences. TCRdb carries this immuneACCESS record with in-frame sequences only. Its versions omit some clonotypes, under half of them owing to an unresolved V gene in the studies checked, with the rest unexplained. V and J calls and clone size are given by that table; D and trimming were obtained from the DNA. This sample has about 170,000 clones in its table, and approximately 7.9% of those were observed once. Under 0.55% of the sample goes to the ten largest clones.

The germline V gene (reference sequence) sets CDR1 to WNHNN and CDR2 to SYGVQD. Inclusive of the bounding cysteine and phenylalanine, the CDR3 is 16 residues long. This entry keeps only the CDR3 DNA: 48 bases, framed from base 1. V and J are truncated by 2 bases and 0 bases respectively, leaving an intervening sequence of 11 bases. Each donor gave one peripheral blood draw, averaging roughly 120 mL, which was collected into heparinised tubes. A BD FACSAria II and a panel including CD45RO, CCR7, CD25, CD127, CD95 and CD27 were used to sort naive, central memory, regulatory and stem cell-like memory CD4+ T cells. Every sorted population had a purity above 95%. PBMCs were isolated immediately by Lymphoprep density gradient centrifugation and stained directly without culture. So that batch effects would be minimized, each experiment stained and sorted samples in pairs, pairing one healthy donor with one patient.

The data belong to a study of beta chain features in type 1 diabetes (dated by TCRdb to 2016 to 2018). Looking at the study overall: No differences in mean age, gender distribution, total cell number or subset yield were found between patients and healthy donors. A total of approximately 100,000,000 sorted cells were examined across all samples, and the number of cells per subset was strongly correlated with RNA yield. The study compared TCRB repertoires of sorted circulating CD4+ T cell subsets between recently diagnosed type 1 diabetes patients and matched healthy donors. Regulatory and stem cell-like memory subsets were isolated from only 8 patients and roughly 8 healthy donors, whereas naive and central memory subsets came from all 30 or so donors.

Results and caveats for the whole study, not just this receptor: The naive, central memory and regulatory TCRB repertoires appeared to resemble one another more closely among patients than among healthy donors. Patients with type 1 diabetes made fewer insertions and deleted more nucleotides at VDJ recombination sites, implying thymic rearrangement abnormalities. In all four CD4+ subsets, TCRB CDR3 length was moderately but significantly shorter in type 1 diabetes patients. Because the HLA sub-analyses included only small numbers of individuals, any influence of HLA type on TCRB rearrangement was left unresolved. Shorter templates might have been favored by PCR, but patient and control samples were amplified and corrected together, so both groups would have been affected equally by any skew. Because cDNA was sequenced instead of genomic DNA, activated cells with high expression could be over-represented, although the groups did not differ in activation or CD3 levels.

The sequence links TRBV10-1 to TRBJ2-4, with no confidently assigned D gene. The receptor was isolated from a man between 18 and 35 years old with type 1 diabetes. The source material was central memory CD4+ T cells from blood. CDR3 protein: CASSEAPNLAKNIQYF. The DNA is TGCGCCAGCAGTGAGGCCCCCAACTTAGCCAAAAACATTCAGTACTTC.